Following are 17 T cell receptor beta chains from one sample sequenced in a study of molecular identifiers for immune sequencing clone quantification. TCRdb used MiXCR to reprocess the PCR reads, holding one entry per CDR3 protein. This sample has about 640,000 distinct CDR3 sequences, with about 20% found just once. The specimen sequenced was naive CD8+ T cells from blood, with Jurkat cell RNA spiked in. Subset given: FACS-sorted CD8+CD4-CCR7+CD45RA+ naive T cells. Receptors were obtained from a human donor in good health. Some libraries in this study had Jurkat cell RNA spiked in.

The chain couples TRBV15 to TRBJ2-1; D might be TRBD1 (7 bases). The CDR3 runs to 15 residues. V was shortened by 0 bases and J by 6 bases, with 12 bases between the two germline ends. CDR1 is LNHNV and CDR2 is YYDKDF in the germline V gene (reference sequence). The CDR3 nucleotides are TGTGCCACCAGCAGAGATAGACAGGGAGGCAATGAGCAGTTCTTC. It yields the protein CATSRDRQGGNEQFF.

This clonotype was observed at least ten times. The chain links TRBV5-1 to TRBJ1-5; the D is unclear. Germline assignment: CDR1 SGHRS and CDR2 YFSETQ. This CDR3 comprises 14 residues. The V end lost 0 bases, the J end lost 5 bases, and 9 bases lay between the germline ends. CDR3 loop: CASSLASPDQPQHF. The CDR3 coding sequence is TGCGCCAGCAGCTTGGCCAGCCCAGATCAGCCCCAGCATTTT.

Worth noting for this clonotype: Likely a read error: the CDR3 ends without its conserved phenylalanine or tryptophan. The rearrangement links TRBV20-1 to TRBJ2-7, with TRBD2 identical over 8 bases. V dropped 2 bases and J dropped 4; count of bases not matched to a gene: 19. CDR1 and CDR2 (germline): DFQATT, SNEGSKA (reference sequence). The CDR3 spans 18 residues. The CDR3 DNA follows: TGCAGTGCTAGACCACTAATACCCGCGGGAGGTGGGCGGTACGAGCAGTACCTC. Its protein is CSARPLIPAGGGRYEQYL.

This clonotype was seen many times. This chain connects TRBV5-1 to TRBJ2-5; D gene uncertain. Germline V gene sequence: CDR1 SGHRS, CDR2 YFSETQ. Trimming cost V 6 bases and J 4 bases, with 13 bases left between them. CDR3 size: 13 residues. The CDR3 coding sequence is TGCGCCAGCACCCAGAGACTGGGAGAGACCCAGTACTTC. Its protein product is CASTQRLGETQYF.

The CDR3 spells CASSEFGPGSNQPQHF. The CDR3 nucleotides read TGTGCCAGCAGTGAATTCGGTCCAGGGTCCAATCAGCCCCAGCATTTT. The chain employs TRBV6-1 and TRBJ1-5; D is perhaps TRBD1 (5 bases). Per germline, CDR1 MNHNS and CDR2 SASEGT. Trimming pared 2 bases from V and 3 bases from J, leaving 14 bases between. The CDR3 covers 16 residues.

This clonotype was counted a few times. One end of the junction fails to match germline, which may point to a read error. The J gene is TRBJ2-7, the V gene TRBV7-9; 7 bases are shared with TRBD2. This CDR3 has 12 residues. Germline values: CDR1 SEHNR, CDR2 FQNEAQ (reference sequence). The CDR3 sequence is CASSFGGYERYF. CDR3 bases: TGTGCCAGCAGCTTCGGGGGGTACGAGCGGTACTTC. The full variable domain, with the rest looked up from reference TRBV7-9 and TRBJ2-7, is DTGVSQNPRHKITKRGQNVTFRCDPISEHNRLYWYRQTLGQGPEFLTYFQNEAQLEKSRLLSDRFSAERPKGSFSTLEIQRTEQGDSAMYLCASSFGGYERYFGPGTRLTVT.

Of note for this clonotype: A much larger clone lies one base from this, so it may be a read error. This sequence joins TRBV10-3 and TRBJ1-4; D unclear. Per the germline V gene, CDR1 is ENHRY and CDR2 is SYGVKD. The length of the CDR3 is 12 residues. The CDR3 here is CAISPENGKLFF. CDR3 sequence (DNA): TGTGCCATCAGTCCGGAGAATGGAAAACTGTTTTTT.

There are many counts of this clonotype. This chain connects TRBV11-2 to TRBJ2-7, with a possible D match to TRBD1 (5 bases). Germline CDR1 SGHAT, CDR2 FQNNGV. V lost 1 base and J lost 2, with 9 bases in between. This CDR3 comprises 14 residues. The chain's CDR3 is CASSLAQATYEQYF. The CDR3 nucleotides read TGTGCCAGCAGCTTAGCACAGGCAACCTACGAGCAGTACTTC.

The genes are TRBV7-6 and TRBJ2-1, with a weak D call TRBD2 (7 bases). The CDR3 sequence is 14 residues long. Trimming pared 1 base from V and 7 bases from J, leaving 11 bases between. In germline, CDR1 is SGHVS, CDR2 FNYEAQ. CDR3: CASSLVGGQNEQFF. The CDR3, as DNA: TGTGCCAGCAGCTTAGTGGGGGGGCAGAATGAGCAGTTCTTC.

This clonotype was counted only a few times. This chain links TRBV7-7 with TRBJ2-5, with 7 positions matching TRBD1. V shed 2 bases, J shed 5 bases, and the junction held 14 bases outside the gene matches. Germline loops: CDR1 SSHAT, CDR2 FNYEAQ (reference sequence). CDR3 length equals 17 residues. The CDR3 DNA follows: TGTGCCAGCAGCTTATTATTAGGGGGCGCCGGGGAGGAGACCCAGTACTTC. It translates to CASSLLLGGAGEETQYF.

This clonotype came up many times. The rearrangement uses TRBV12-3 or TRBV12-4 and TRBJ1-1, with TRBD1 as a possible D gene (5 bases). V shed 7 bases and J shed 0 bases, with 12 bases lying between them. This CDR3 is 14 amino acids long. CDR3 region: CASTVDSLNTEAFF. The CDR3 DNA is TGTGCCAGCACCGTCGACAGTCTGAACACTGAAGCTTTCTTT.

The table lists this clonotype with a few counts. The CDR3 DNA reads TGTGCCAGCAGCGACCGGGCAGGGGCGCCGGCTGGAAACACCATATATTTT. Its translation: CASSDRAGAPAGNTIYF. The rearrangement links TRBV7-6 to TRBJ1-3; a possible D gene is TRBD1 (6 bases). The CDR3 runs to 17 residues. V lost 5 bases to trimming and J lost 2 bases, with 19 bases between them. Germline assignment: CDR1 SGHVS and CDR2 FNYEAQ.

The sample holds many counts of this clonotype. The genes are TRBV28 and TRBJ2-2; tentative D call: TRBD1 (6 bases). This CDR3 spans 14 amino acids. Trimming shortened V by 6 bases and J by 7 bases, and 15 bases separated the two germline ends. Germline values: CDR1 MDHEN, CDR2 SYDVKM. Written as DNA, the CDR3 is TGTGCCAGCAGCCTGACAGGTCAGATCGGGGAGCTGTTTTTT. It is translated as CASSLTGQIGELFF.

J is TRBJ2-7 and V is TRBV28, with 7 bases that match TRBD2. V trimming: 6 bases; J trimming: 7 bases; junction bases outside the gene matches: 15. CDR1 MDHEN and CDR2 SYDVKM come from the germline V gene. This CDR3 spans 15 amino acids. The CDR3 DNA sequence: TGTGCCAGCAGCCCCCAACTAGCGTGGTCAAGAGAGCAGTACTTC. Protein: CASSPQLAWSREQYF.

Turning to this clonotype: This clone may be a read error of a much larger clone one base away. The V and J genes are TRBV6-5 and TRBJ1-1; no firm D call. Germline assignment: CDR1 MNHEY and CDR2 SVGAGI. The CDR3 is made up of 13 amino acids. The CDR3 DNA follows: TGTGCCAGCAGTTACTCCAGCTTGACTGAAGCTTCCTTT. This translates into CASSYSSLTEASF.

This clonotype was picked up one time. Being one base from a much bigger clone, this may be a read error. This chain's CDR3 is CASRQGAAETFF. The CDR3 DNA reads TGTGCCAGCAGACAGGGGGCGGCTGAAACTTTCTTT. The chain employs TRBV27 and TRBJ1-1, with 9 bases that match TRBD1. Germline CDR1 and CDR2: MNHEY and SMNVEV (reference sequence). This CDR3 is 12 amino acids long.

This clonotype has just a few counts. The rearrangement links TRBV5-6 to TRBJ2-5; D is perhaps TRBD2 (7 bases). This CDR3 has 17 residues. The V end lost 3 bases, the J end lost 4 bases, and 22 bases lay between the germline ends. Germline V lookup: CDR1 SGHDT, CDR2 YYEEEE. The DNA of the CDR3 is TGTGCCAGCAGCTCCGAAGGGGGGGGGGCACCTTTAGAGACCCAGTACTTC. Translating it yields CASSSEGGGAPLETQYF. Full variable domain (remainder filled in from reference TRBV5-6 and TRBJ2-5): DAGVTQSPTHLIKTRGQQVTLRCSPKSGHDTVSWYQQALGQGPQFIFQYYEEEERQRGNFPDRFSGHQFPNYSSELNVNALLLGDSALYLCASSSEGGGAPLETQYFGPGTRLLVL.